These 3 T cell receptor beta chains were sequenced from one sample in a study of T-cell reconstitution after alpha-beta-depleted transplantation in children. Unique molecular identifiers featured in how the TCRbeta library was prepared. TCRdb reanalysed the PCR reads using MiXCR and keeps one entry per CDR3 protein. The table shows 500,000 to 750,000 distinct CDR3 sequences, with about an eighth occurring only once. The sample was PBMCs, mostly from graft donor cells, taken 360 days after TCRalphabeta/CD19-depleted stem cell transplant. The receptors come from a male patient younger than 18 who had a stem cell transplant for acute myeloid leukemia, so the T cells may come from the graft donor.

The chain has TRBV28 and TRBJ1-1; D unclear. CDR1 is MDHEN and CDR2 is SYDVKM in the germline V gene. This CDR3 has 16 amino acids. The V and J ends lost 5 bases and 0 bases respectively, with 16 bases between them. Written as DNA, the CDR3 is TGTGCCAGCAGTACCGGGGTTCACTACATGAACACTGAAGCTTTCTTT. It encodes CASSTGVHYMNTEAFF.

This clonotype came up a few times. The gene calls are TRBV7-2 and TRBJ2-6, with D possibly TRBD2 on 5 matching bases. CDR1 and CDR2 from the germline V gene are SGHTA and FQGNSA. V gave up 2 bases and J gave up 0 bases, with 8 bases separating them. This CDR3 is built from 16 residues. The CDR3 DNA reads as TGTGCCAGCAGCTTATTTGGACTCTCTGGGGCCAACGTCCTGACTTTC. It specifies CASSLFGLSGANVLTF.

This clonotype was detected a few times. The CDR3 DNA reads TGTGCCAGCAGGATCTGGACTAGCGGGAAGAAGACCCAGTACTTC. Its protein is CASRIWTSGKKTQYF. The rearrangement joins TRBV28 to TRBJ2-5; 12 nucleotides align to TRBD2. Germline values: CDR1 MDHEN, CDR2 SYDVKM. This CDR3 contains 15 residues. V was clipped by 6 bases and J by 6 bases; unmatched bases: 8. Full variable domain (missing parts from reference TRBV28 and TRBJ2-5): DVKVTQSSRYLVKRTGEKVFLECVQDMDHENMFWYRQDPGLGLRLIYFSYDVKMKEKGDIPEGYSVSREKKERFSLILESASTNQTSMYLCASRIWTSGKKTQYFGPGTRLLVL.